This T cell receptor (beta chain) was obtained from a study of tissue T cells after allogeneic stem cell transplantation. Time point noted: mouse harvest day 14 after allogeneic transplant. Mouse grafts combined 10^7 T-cell-depleted bone marrow cells with 10^6 splenic CD5+ T cells. As regards this clone: Mouse gene names and germline throughout. The missing CDR3 end, 1 residue past where the read stops, is filled in from the germline J gene.

Data came from immunoSEQ multiplex PCR; TCRdb stores just in-frame clones and leaves some out. The sample shows thousands of clones, 30% to 40% of them seen only once. The V gene lost 0 bases and the J gene lost 0 bases, with 4 bases spanning the gap. Germline loops: CDR1 SGHSN, CDR2 HYEKVE. This CDR3 is 14 amino acids long. The rearrangement joins TRBV12-1 to TRBJ2-2; D is unclear. The receptor's source is a female BALB/c mouse given C57BL/6 T cells with graft-versus-host disease after an allogeneic hematopoietic cell transplant. The specimen was skin. CDR3 sequence: CASSLPTNTGQLYF. CDR3 DNA (partial): TGTGCCAGCTCTCTCCCAACAAACACCGGGCAGCTCTAC.